This T cell receptor (beta chain) was obtained from a study of T cells in Graves' hyperthyroidism and ophthalmopathy. The table lists this clonotype with many counts. The CDR3 extends over 15 amino acids. Germline CDR1 and CDR2: MDHEN and SYDVKM. The V end lost 5 bases, the J end lost 2 bases, and 16 bases lay between the germline ends. RNA transcripts gave rise to amplified TCR beta CDR3 regions. HTBI primers were employed in a first-round RT-PCR of the TCR CDR3. TCRdb re-analysed the multiplex PCR reads in MiXCR, keeping a single row per CDR3 protein. The data show under 350,000 distinct CDR3 sequences, with over 15% seen just once and roughly 53% held by the top ten.

The material sequenced was blood. The TCR was taken from a woman aged 55-70 years with Graves' ophthalmopathy. V gene TRBV28 combines with J gene TRBJ2-7; weak D call: TRBD2 (5 bases). CDR3 in DNA: TGTGCCAGCAGTCTCGGTAGCACGAGGGCCTACGAGCAGTACTTC. This translates into CASSLGSTRAYEQYF.